Sequencing of this T cell receptor (beta chain) was carried out in a study of cytomegalovirus exposure and HLA in healthy donors. Broader study findings: Productive status was seen about 90% or about 30% of the time for most TCR beta V segments in an earlier analysis. Exclusion as indistinguishable affected some V segments, including TRBV6-2 and TRBV6-3.

Turning to this clone: Its matching antigen is unknown.

Germline loops: CDR1 PRHDT, CDR2 FYEKMQ (reference sequence). V shed 2 bases and J 1 base; nucleotides not matched to a gene: 9. This CDR3 contains 17 residues. The study ran its PCR with 60 Vbeta and 13 Jbeta primers. Original data processing: There were around 80 million unique TCR beta chains by a later count, and some 11 million of them were shared. Profiling relied on immunoSEQ multiplex PCR, and the TCRdb table lists in-frame clones only, not all of them. The V and J calls and clone size come from that table; D and trimming were worked out from the DNA. The sample carries tens of thousands of clones, roughly a tenth recorded once.

Specimen: PBMCs. This TCR derives from a man between 60 and 75 years old in good health and CMV-seropositive. This chain uses TRBV13 with TRBJ2-3; 7 bases map to TRBD2. The CDR3 reads CASSLLPSGEGTDTQYF. For the CDR3, the DNA is TGTGCCAGCAGCTTACTCCCAAGCGGGGAGGGCACAGATACGCAGTATTTT.